These T cell receptor beta chains were read from a single sample in a study of T cell responses to AZD1222 COVID-19 vaccine. Profiled with immunoSEQ multiplex PCR; TCRdb holds only in-frame clones, not every one. The top ten clones hold 5% of a sample with about 120,000 clones, about 93% of them seen once. This sample comprised peripheral blood, obtained 28 days after the second AZD1222 dose. These receptors were taken from an adult who received the AZD1222 COVID-19 vaccine. CDR3s include the opening cysteine and the closing phenylalanine or tryptophan. The order of the fields is V gene, clone size, J gene, D gene, CDR3 DNA, CDR3 protein. A D gene is named only where the DNA matches it firmly. Some rows mark clone size as missing; the rest say once, few, many or name a class of expanded clone.

>TRBV19|once|TRBJ1-6|TRBD1
TGTGCCAGTACCAATTCCGGGACAGCTTTCTGGGGAGGATCACCCCTCCACTTT
CASTNSGTAFWGGSPLHF
>TRBV23-1|-|TRBJ1-1|-
TGCGCCAGCACCACAGGGATAAAGAACACTGAAGCTTTCTTT
CASTTGIKNTEAFF
>TRBV5-1|-|TRBJ1-1|TRBD1
TGCGCCAGCAGCCCGGGACAGGGGGATGAAGCTTTCTTT
CASSPGQGDEAFF
>TRBV11-2|-|TRBJ1-4|-
TGTGCCAGCAGCTTCCTGGGGACGATCGCTGAAAAACTGTTTTTT
CASSFLGTIAEKLFF
>TRBV6-2/TRBV6-3|-|TRBJ2-7|-
TGTGCCAGCAGCTCTAGTTTGTACGAGCAGTACTTC
CASSSSLYEQYF
>TRBV10-3|-|TRBJ2-3|-
TGTGCCATCGCAGTAACAGATACGCAGTATTTT
CAIAVTDTQYF
>TRBV18|-|TRBJ1-1|TRBD1
TGTGCCAGCTCAACTTCCGGACAGGTAACTGAAGCTTTCTTT
CASSTSGQVTEAFF
>TRBV6-5|-|TRBJ1-2|TRBD1
TGTGCCAGCAGCGACGGACAGGCTTACTATGGCTACACCTTC
CASSDGQAYYGYTF
>TRBV6-6|-|TRBJ1-2|-
TGTGCCAGCAGTTCCGTAGGGGGTTATGGCTACACCTTC
CASSSVGGYGYTF
>TRBV15|-|TRBJ1-1|-
TGTGCCACCAGCAGAGATAGGGACCGTCCTGAAGCTTTCTTT
CATSRDRDRPEAFF
>TRBV7-2|-|TRBJ1-5|-
TGTGCCAGCAGCTTAGACGTAGGCAGGAGCAATCAGCCCCAGCATTTT
CASSLDVGRSNQPQHF
>TRBV6-2/TRBV6-3|-|TRBJ1-5|-
TGTGCCAGCTGCCGGGACCCCGGAGAACGAATTCAGCCCCAGCATTTT
CASCRDPGERIQPQHF
>TRBV19|-|TRBJ1-5|-
TGTGCCAGTAGTATGACAGTCAAGGAGCCCCAGCATTTT
CASSMTVKEPQHF
>TRBV12-3/TRBV12-4|-|TRBJ1-1|-
TGTGCCAGCAGTTTCTCTGGGAACACTGAAGCTTTCTTT
CASSFSGNTEAFF